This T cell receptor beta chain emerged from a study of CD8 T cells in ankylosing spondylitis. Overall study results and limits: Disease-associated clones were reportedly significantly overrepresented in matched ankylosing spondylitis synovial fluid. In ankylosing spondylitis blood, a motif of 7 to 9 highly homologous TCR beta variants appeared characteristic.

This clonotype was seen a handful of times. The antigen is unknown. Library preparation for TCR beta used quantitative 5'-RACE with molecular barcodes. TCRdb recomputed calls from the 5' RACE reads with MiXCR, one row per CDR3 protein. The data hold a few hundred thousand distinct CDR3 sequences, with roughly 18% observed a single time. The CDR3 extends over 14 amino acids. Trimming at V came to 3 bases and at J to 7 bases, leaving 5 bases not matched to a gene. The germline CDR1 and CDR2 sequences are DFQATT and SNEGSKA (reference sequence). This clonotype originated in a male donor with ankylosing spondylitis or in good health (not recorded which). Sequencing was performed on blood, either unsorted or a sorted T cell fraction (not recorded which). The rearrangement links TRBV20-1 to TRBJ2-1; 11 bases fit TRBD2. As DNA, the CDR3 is TGCAGTGCTAGGACCGGGACTAGCGGTAATGAGCAGTTCTTC. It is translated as CSARTGTSGNEQFF.